This entry lists 25 T cell receptor beta chains sequenced from one sample in a study of T cell repertoires in cytomegalovirus infection (dated by TCRdb to about 2019). Reads for this sample came from an Illumina HiSeq 1500. TCRdb redid the processing of the public reads, applying fastp at Q25 and MiXCR, and retained in-frame beta chains. Identical CDR3 protein sequences are pooled into one entry, listed with their most common genes and DNA. For this sample there are hundreds of thousands of distinct CDR3 sequences; roughly 36% appear just once. The ten largest clones represent roughly 18% of the sample. The sample's treatment or condition, from its label and the paper: in vitro stimulation with specific CMV peptide epitopes to enrich CMV-specific T cells. No antigen is known for these receptors. The starting material was cultured PBMCs, obtained from culture after CMV antigen stimulation. The receptors were sampled from a human donor in good health (CMV status not recorded). Some clones in this sample may be carry-over from other donors' samples.

The sample holds many counts of this clonotype. The chain joins TRBV7-2 to TRBJ2-5; either TRBD1 or TRBD2 may supply D (5 bases each). The germline V gene has CDR1 SGHTA and CDR2 FQGNSA. This CDR3 is 15 amino acids long. Trimming left V 2 bases short and J 9 bases short, with 19 bases between. CDR3 region: CASSLTGLGETPQYF. Written as DNA, the CDR3 is TGTGCCAGCAGCTTAACAGGCCTCGGGGAGACGCCCCAGTACTTC.

The V and J genes are TRBV7-6 and TRBJ1-4; TRBD1 might be the D (5 bases). The CDR3 spans 12 residues. Germline V CDR1 and CDR2: SGHVS, FNYEAQ. Trimming stripped 3 bases from V and 7 bases from J, with 6 bases between. CDR3 sequence: CASSFDSEKLFF. DNA of the CDR3: TGTGCCAGCAGCTTCGACAGTGAAAAACTGTTTTTT. Variable domain in full (rest from reference TRBV7-6 and TRBJ1-4): GAGVSQSPRYKVTKRGQDVALRCDPISGHVSLYWYRQALGQGPEFLTYFNYEAQQDKSGLPNDRFSAERPEGSISTLTIQRTEQRDSAMYRCASSFDSEKLFFGSGTQLSVL.

This clonotype was found a few times. The chain combines TRBV10-3 with TRBJ1-1; D is perhaps TRBD1 (5 bases). Trimming cost V 10 bases and J 5 bases, with 14 bases left between them. Germline-derived CDR1 and CDR2 are ENHRY and SYGVKD. The CDR3 covers 12 residues. The CDR3 loop reads CATGQRWTEAFF. The CDR3 DNA reads TGTGCCACCGGACAACGATGGACTGAAGCTTTCTTT.

This chain connects TRBV7-2 to TRBJ2-7; 7 bases agree with TRBD1. This CDR3 is 15 amino acids long. Trimming removed 2 bases from V and 1 base from J; junction bases left unmatched: 5. Germline CDR1 and CDR2: SGHTA and FQGNSA. The DNA for the CDR3 is TGTGCCAGCAGCTTAAGTACAGGGGATTCCTACGAGCAGTACTTC. This gives the protein CASSLSTGDSYEQYF.

This rearrangement joins TRBV19 to TRBJ2-5, with 10 positions matching TRBD1. The V segment lost 4 bases and the J segment 5 bases; nucleotides outside the gene matches: 7. Germline-derived CDR1 and CDR2 are LNHDA and SQIVND (reference sequence). The CDR3 runs 15 residues. This CDR3 reads CASSTGQGVVETQYF. The DNA of the CDR3 is TGTGCCAGTAGTACCGGACAGGGGGTTGTGGAGACCCAGTACTTC. Using reference TRBV19 and TRBJ2-5 for the parts outside the CDR3, the full variable domain is DGGITQSPKYLFRKEGQNVTLSCEQNLNHDAMYWYRQDPGQGLRLIYYSQIVNDFQKGDIAEGYSVSREKKESFPLTVTSAQKNPTAFYLCASSTGQGVVETQYFGPGTRLLVL.

Ten or more counts support this clonotype. The chain is built from TRBV7-2 and TRBJ2-7; D possibly uses TRBD1 or TRBD2 (6 bases each). V shed 5 bases and J shed 0 bases, with 11 bases lying between them. The CDR3 is made up of 14 amino acids. Germline CDR1 SGHTA, CDR2 FQGNSA. The CDR3 DNA follows: TGTGCCAGCAGCCCCCGGGGGCTCTCCTACGAGCAGTACTTC. Protein product: CASSPRGLSYEQYF.

This CDR3 reads CASTYLGTQETQYF. The CDR3 DNA reads as TGTGCCAGCACCTACCTGGGGACTCAAGAGACCCAGTACTTC. The rearrangement joins TRBV2 to TRBJ2-5; the D gene is possibly TRBD2 (6 bases). V dropped 7 bases and J dropped 2 bases, with 14 bases sitting between them. Germline V gene sequence: CDR1 SNHLY, CDR2 FYNNEI. The CDR3 runs 14 residues.

This clonotype was counted between two and nine times. The rearrangement joins TRBV6-1 to TRBJ2-3, with TRBD1 as a possible D gene (5 bases). The CDR3 contains 17 residues. V lost 5 bases and J 2 bases, leaving 20 bases between the germline ends. Germline-derived CDR1 and CDR2 are MNHNS and SASEGT. The CDR3 region is CASSPKGWPTYTDTQYF. As DNA, the CDR3 is TGTGCCAGCAGTCCAAAGGGGTGGCCTACCTACACAGATACGCAGTATTTT.

The CDR3 bases are TGTGCCAGCAAAACTAGCGGAAGCACCGGGGAGCTGTTTTTT. It encodes CASKTSGSTGELFF. The chain uses TRBV2 and TRBJ2-2, with 8 bases identical to TRBD2. The J segment lost 4 bases and the V segment lost 7 bases, leaving 5 bases of the junction unmatched. This CDR3 has 14 residues. Germline CDR1 is SNHLY and CDR2 is FYNNEI.

The table lists this clonotype with many counts. The V call is TRBV7-2, the J call TRBJ2-7; D possibly corresponds to TRBD2 (5 bases). Trimming removed 3 bases at V and 2 bases at J, with 11 bases between. CDR1 SGHTA and CDR2 FQGNSA come from the germline V gene. There are 14 residues in the CDR3. The CDR3 nucleotides are TGTGCCAGCAGCTTCCAGTCGGGGACCTACGAGCAGTACTTC. It is translated as CASSFQSGTYEQYF.

This chain joins TRBV9 and TRBJ2-3; 9 positions match TRBD1. Per germline, CDR1 SGDLS and CDR2 YYNGEE. The CDR3 runs 15 residues. V dropped 4 bases and J dropped 2; count of bases not matched to a gene: 5. Here the CDR3 reads CASSSRQGDTDTQYF. The CDR3 DNA is TGTGCCAGCAGCTCCCGACAGGGGGACACAGATACGCAGTATTTT.

This clonotype was found a few times. The chain links TRBV18 to TRBJ1-1; D not certain. V lost 3 bases to trimming and J lost 0 bases, with 8 bases between them. Germline assignment: CDR1 KGHSH and CDR2 LQKENI. The CDR3 loop spans 14 amino acids. The chain's CDR3 is CASSPASVNTEAFF. CDR3 nucleotides: TGTGCCAGCTCACCGGCTTCGGTGAACACTGAAGCTTTCTTT.

This clonotype appeared many times. This chain uses TRBV7-2 with TRBJ1-4; D ambiguous. Germline V gene sequence: CDR1 SGHTA, CDR2 FQGNSA. The CDR3 covers 14 residues. V lost 1 base and J lost 4, with 7 bases in between. DNA of the CDR3: TGTGCCAGCAGCTTAGAACGGAATAATGAAAAACTGTTTTTT. Protein product: CASSLERNNEKLFF.

This rearrangement joins TRBV4-1 to TRBJ1-1, with no clear D. With 0 bases removed from V and 9 bases from J, the gap between germline ends came to 14 bases. CDR1 and CDR2 (germline): MGHRA, YSYEKL. This CDR3 comprises 14 residues. The CDR3 spells CASSQEIDGTKAFF. The CDR3 coding sequence is TGCGCCAGCAGCCAAGAAATAGATGGAACTAAAGCTTTCTTT.

This clonotype was recorded many times. The chain uses TRBV7-2 and TRBJ1-5; TRBD1 matches at 7 bases. This CDR3 has 12 residues. The germline gives CDR1 SGHTA, CDR2 FQGNSA. V gave up 8 bases and J gave up 9 bases; unmatched junction bases: 7. The CDR3 loop is CASQGQMGPQHF. The DNA of the CDR3 is TGTGCCAGCCAGGGACAGATGGGGCCCCAGCATTTT.

CDR3 nucleotide sequence: TGTGCCAGCGGCACTTTCGAGCAGTACTTC. Amino acids: CASGTFEQYF. The V and J genes are TRBV6-5 and TRBJ2-7; the D is unclear. Trimming took off 8 bases at V and 6 bases at J, with 8 bases between the two ends. Germline V gives CDR1 MNHEY, CDR2 SVGAGI. The CDR3 has 10 amino acids.

This clonotype was observed a few times. The V call is TRBV19, the J call TRBJ2-5; 10 bases are shared with TRBD1. Per germline, CDR1 LNHDA and CDR2 SQIVND (reference sequence). The CDR3 totals 16 residues. Trimming at V came to 7 bases and at J to 3 bases, leaving 11 bases not matched to a gene. The CDR3 bases are TGTGCCAGTACTCGCTCCGGGACAGGGGTGGAAGAGACCCAGTACTTC. This gives the protein CASTRSGTGVEETQYF.

This clonotype was recorded a few times. The CDR3 region is CASSRTARDSGEQFF. The CDR3 coding sequence is TGCGCCAGCAGCCGGACGGCGCGAGATTCAGGTGAGCAGTTCTTC. V is TRBV4-3 and J is TRBJ2-1; D is uncertain. Trimming shortened V by 4 bases and J by 9 bases, and 19 bases separated the two germline ends. Looked up from germline, CDR1 is LGHNA and CDR2 is YSLEER. The CDR3 extends over 15 amino acids.

This clonotype was observed at least ten times. The chain combines TRBV7-2 with TRBJ1-1, with 7 nucleotides matching TRBD1. V shed 1 base and J 14 bases; nucleotides not matched to a gene: 10. Germline CDR1 is SGHTA and CDR2 is FQGNSA. This CDR3 comprises 13 residues. CDR3 DNA: TGTGCCAGCAGCTTAGAGGCCAGGGGGAGGGCGTTCTTT. This encodes CASSLEARGRAFF.

The chain uses TRBV6-1 and TRBJ2-1; TRBD1 might be the D (6 bases). This CDR3 has 15 residues. Trimming cost V 7 bases and J 7 bases, with 20 bases left between them. In germline, CDR1 is MNHNS, CDR2 SASEGT. The CDR3 DNA reads TGTGCCAGCACCACCCTGAGGGGGAGTAGAAATGAGCAGTTCTTC. Protein product: CASTTLRGSRNEQFF.

This clonotype was seen once. V usage is TRBV5-1 and J usage is TRBJ2-5; D is unclear. Germline-derived CDR1 and CDR2 are SGHRS and YFSETQ. The germline V and J ends were trimmed by 4 bases and 5 bases, with 15 bases remaining between them. The CDR3 sequence is 14 residues long. The CDR3, as DNA: TGCGCCAGCAGCATGGACCTGCCCGGGGAGACCCAGTACTTC. The encoded protein is CASSMDLPGETQYF.

The V and J genes are TRBV4-3 and TRBJ1-5; perhaps TRBD1 as D (6 bases). Germline lookup yields CDR1 LGHNA and CDR2 YSLEER. Trimming pared 0 bases from V and 4 bases from J, leaving 10 bases between. The CDR3 runs 15 residues. The CDR3 spells CASSQDQGWNQPQHF. The CDR3 DNA reads TGCGCCAGCAGCCAAGACCAGGGGTGGAATCAGCCCCAGCATTTT.

Details on this clonotype: One end of the junction is discordant with germline, which a read error may explain. The chain employs TRBV7-6 and TRBJ1-3; 9 bases line up with TRBD1. The CDR3 contains 17 residues. Germline values: CDR1 SGHVS, CDR2 FNYEAQ. Written as DNA, the CDR3 is TGTGCCAGCAGCTTAAATCCGGGACAGGGTGCTGGAAACACCAAATATTTT. This translates into CASSLNPGQGAGNTKYF.

In this sample, this clonotype turned up many times. This sequence joins TRBV7-2 and TRBJ2-5; D may be TRBD2 (6 bases). CDR1 and CDR2 from the germline V gene are SGHTA and FQGNSA. The ends were cut back, 5 bases at V and 3 bases at J, with 19 bases in the middle. The CDR3 spans 16 residues. The CDR3: CASSRPTPGGKETQYF. The CDR3 DNA follows: TGTGCCAGCAGCCGCCCGACCCCTGGCGGGAAAGAGACCCAGTACTTC. Looking up the rest from reference TRBV7-2 and TRBJ2-5 gives the full variable domain: GAGVSQSPSNKVTEKGKDVELRCDPISGHTALYWYRQSLGQGLEFLIYFQGNSAPDKSGLPSDRFSAERTGGSVSTLTIQRTQQEDSAVYLCASSRPTPGGKETQYFGPGTRLLVL.

This chain uses TRBV7-4 with TRBJ2-7; D unclear. Germline assignment: CDR1 SGHVT and CDR2 SQSDAQ. This CDR3 spans 12 amino acids. V was clipped by 6 bases and J by 3 bases, with 9 bases between them. CDR3 loop: CASSIGIYEQYF. CDR3 nucleotide sequence: TGTGCCAGCAGTATAGGGATCTACGAGCAGTACTTC.